This TCR beta chain was documented in a study of blood T cell repertoires in COVID-19. Background on the study: COVID-19 samples collected from the United States, Italy and Spain covered acute and convalescent phases.

This clone has more than one count but fewer than ten. The V segment lost 5 bases and the J segment 4 bases; nucleotides outside the gene matches: 7. Germline CDR1 is SNHLY and CDR2 is FYNNEI. This CDR3 has 15 residues. Source study methods: Amplified reference gene primers provided the basis for estimating nucleated cell counts. Clones were sequenced by immunoSEQ multiplex PCR, and TCRdb holds only the in-frame ones, with some missing. The V and J calls and clone size were taken over from that table, and D and trimming were inferred from the DNA. The table lists more than 55,000 clones, approximately 78% of them singletons.

The chain links TRBV2 to TRBJ1-4, with 7 nucleotides matching TRBD1. Sequenced: peripheral blood. The TCR was taken from a woman older than 75 with acute or convalescent COVID-19. CDR3 DNA: TGTGCCAGCAGTCAAGACAGGGCCGGTAATGAAAAACTGTTTTTT. This encodes CASSQDRAGNEKLFF.